The present entry profiles one TCR beta chain with its context. This specimen comes from a study of T cell changes during pregnancy in multiple sclerosis. CDR1 MNHEY and CDR2 SVGAGI come from the germline V gene. The CDR3 spans 15 residues. V was cut by 0 bases and J by 0 bases, with 8 bases left in between. The method was immunoSEQ multiplex PCR; TCRdb's version includes in-frame clones alone and lacks a portion of them. The data hold 35,000 or so clones, with over 75% observed a single time. This sequence joins TRBV6-5 and TRBJ1-1; D unresolved. Source: CD4+ T cells from peripheral blood mononuclear cells, taken before pregnancy. The receptor was isolated from a female donor with multiple sclerosis, enrolled in a pregnancy study. CDR3 protein: CASSYSGSMNTEAFF. The DNA of the CDR3 is TGTGCCAGCAGTTACTCGGGCAGCATGAACACTGAAGCTTTCTTT.